Reported below is one T cell receptor (beta chain). Its antigen is not identified. This sample stems from a study of T-cell memory formation after mild COVID-19. Study findings and constraints: Some responding clones appeared in pre-infection memory, suggesting cross-reactive memory joined. Clones shrinking from day 15 to 85 showed even CD4/CD8 mixes; later expanders tilted CD4+.

MiXCR, applied by TCRdb to the 5' RACE reads, yields one record per CDR3 protein. The data contain almost 550,000 distinct CDR3 sequences, about a fifth of them seen just once; the ten biggest clones take up around 13%. The CDR3 has 14 residues. The ends lost 7 bases at V and 1 base at J; junction bases unmatched: 4. This TCR came from an adult woman who had mild COVID-19 (a few samples of this study predate the infection). Cell type and time point are not known. V is TRBV12-3 or TRBV12-4 and J is TRBJ2-5; 9 positions match TRBD1. The sample comprised PBMCs or a T cell subset sorted from them (not recorded which). The CDR3 DNA reads TGTGCCAGCACCGAGACAGGGGGCCAAGAGACCCAGTACTTC. This encodes CASTETGGQETQYF.